This T cell receptor (beta chain) emerged from a study of OX40 agonist ivuxolimab in advanced cancers. Overall study context: Patients were dosed with the agonistic anti-OX40 (CD134) antibody ivuxolimab.

Germline V gives CDR1 SGHDN, CDR2 FVKESK. The CDR3 contains 14 residues. Trimming shortened V by 4 bases and J by 4 bases, and 13 bases separated the two germline ends. Sequencing used immunoSEQ multiplex PCR; TCRdb keeps in-frame clones, though not all of them. The sample includes about 68,000 clones, approximately 86% seen only once; the top ten take 2% to 2.5%. The rearrangement joins TRBV14 to TRBJ1-2; perhaps TRBD1 as D (6 bases). Sequenced material: CD4+ or CD8+ T cells sorted from blood, taken in a trial of the OX40 agonist ivuxolimab. This receptor was taken from an adult with an advanced solid tumor such as melanoma, head and neck, liver or kidney cancer. CDR3 sequence: CASSPRGVGYGYTF. Written as DNA, the CDR3 is TGTGCCAGCAGCCCAAGGGGGGTTGGCTATGGCTACACCTTC.